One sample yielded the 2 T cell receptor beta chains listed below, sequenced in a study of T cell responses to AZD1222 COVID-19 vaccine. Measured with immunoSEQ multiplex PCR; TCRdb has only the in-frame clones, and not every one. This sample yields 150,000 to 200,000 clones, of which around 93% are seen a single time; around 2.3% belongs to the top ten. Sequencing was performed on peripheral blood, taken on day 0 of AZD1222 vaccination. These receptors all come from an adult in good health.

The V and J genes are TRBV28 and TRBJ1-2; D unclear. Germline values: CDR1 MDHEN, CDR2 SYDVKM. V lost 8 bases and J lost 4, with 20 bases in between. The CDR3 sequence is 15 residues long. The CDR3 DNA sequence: TGTGCCAGCGAAAATGCAGGCTATGGTGGCTATGGCTACACCTTC. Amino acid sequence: CASENAGYGGYGYTF.

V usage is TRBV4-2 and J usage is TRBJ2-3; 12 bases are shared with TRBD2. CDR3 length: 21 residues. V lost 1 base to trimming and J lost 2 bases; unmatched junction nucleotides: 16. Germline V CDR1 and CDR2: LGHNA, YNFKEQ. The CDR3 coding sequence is TGTGCCAGCAGCCAAGCGCTAGCGGGGGGGCTGGGACTGTTGTCCACAGATACGCAGTATTTT. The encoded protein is CASSQALAGGLGLLSTDTQYF.